This TCR beta chain was captured in a study of cytomegalovirus exposure and HLA in healthy donors. On the study more broadly: About 80 million unique TCRs, all from HLA-typed donors, were included in an early release of the data.

Nominally healthy donors were sampled, though unrecorded immune exposures were likely. The V and J ends lost 2 bases and 9 bases respectively, with 8 bases between them. The CDR3 has 13 amino acids. Per the germline V gene, CDR1 is SGHTA and CDR2 is FQGNSA. Findings and limits, study-wide: Presence/absence analyses took donor sequencing depth as roughly uniform. As was reported, the HLA-A and HLA-B alleles of most subjects were accurately predicted from TCR beta sequences.

As concerns this clone: No antigen is known for it.

13 Jbeta primers and 60 Vbeta primers were used for the PCR. The repertoire was sequenced with immunoSEQ multiplex PCR; TCRdb's copy has only in-frame clones and lacks some. The sample contains approximately 150,000 clones, around four fifths of which appear only once. The clonotype originates from a woman aged 45-65 years in good health and CMV-seronegative. V is TRBV7-2 and J is TRBJ1-6, with D possibly matching TRBD1 (5 bases). Sequenced material: PBMCs. The CDR3 region has the DNA TGTGCCAGCAGCTTACAGGGCGCTTCACCCCTCCACTTT. It yields the protein CASSLQGASPLHF.